This T cell receptor (beta chain) was recovered during a study of blood T cell repertoires in COVID-19. At the level of the study: Some COVID-19 samples were acute and others convalescent; all came from the United States, Italy and Spain.

The length of the CDR3 is 16 residues. Trimming stripped 4 bases from V and 5 bases from J, with 21 bases between. Germline CDR1 reads SGHDT; CDR2 reads YYEEEE. Sequencing used immunoSEQ multiplex PCR; TCRdb keeps in-frame clones, though not all of them. The sample contains a few hundred thousand clones, 70% to 90% of which appear only once. The study assigned cohorts using participant-reported clinical history. Sequencing was done on a sample of PBMCs or T cells enriched from blood (not recorded which). This chain uses TRBV5-6 with TRBJ2-5, with D maybe TRBD1 (6 bases). The sequence derives from a woman aged 18-30 years who had recovered from COVID-19. CDR3 DNA: TGTGCCAGCAGCCTGGGGCAACCAGGGGTGGGCGAGACCCAGTACTTC. Translation gives CASSLGQPGVGETQYF. Variable domain in full (rest from reference TRBV5-6 and TRBJ2-5): DAGVTQSPTHLIKTRGQQVTLRCSPKSGHDTVSWYQQALGQGPQFIFQYYEEEERQRGNFPDRFSGHQFPNYSSELNVNALLLGDSALYLCASSLGQPGVGETQYFGPGTRLLVL.